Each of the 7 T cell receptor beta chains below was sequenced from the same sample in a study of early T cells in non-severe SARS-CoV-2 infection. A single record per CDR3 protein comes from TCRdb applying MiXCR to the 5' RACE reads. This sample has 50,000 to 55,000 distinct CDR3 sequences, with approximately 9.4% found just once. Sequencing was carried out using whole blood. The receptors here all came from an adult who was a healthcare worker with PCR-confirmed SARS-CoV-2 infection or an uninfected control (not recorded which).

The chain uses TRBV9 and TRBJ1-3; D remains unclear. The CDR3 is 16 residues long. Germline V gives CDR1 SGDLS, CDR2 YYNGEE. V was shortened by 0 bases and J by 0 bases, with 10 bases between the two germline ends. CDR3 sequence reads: CASSVGTAYSGNTIYF. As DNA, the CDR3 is TGTGCCAGCAGCGTAGGAACAGCCTACTCTGGAAACACCATATATTTT.

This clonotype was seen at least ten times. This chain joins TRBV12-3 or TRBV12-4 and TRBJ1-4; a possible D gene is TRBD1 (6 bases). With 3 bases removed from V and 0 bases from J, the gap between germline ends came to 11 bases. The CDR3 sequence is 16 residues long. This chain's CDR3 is CASSFGTGTTNEKLFF. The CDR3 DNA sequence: TGTGCCAGCAGTTTCGGAACAGGGACAACTAATGAAAAACTGTTTTTT.

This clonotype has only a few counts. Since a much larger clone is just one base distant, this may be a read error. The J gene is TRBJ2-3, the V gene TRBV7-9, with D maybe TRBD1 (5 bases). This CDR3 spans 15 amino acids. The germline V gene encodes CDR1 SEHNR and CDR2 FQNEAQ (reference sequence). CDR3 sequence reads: CTSSPWGSHTDTQYF. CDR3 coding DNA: TGTACCAGCAGCCCCTGGGGCAGTCACACAGATACGCAGTATTTT.

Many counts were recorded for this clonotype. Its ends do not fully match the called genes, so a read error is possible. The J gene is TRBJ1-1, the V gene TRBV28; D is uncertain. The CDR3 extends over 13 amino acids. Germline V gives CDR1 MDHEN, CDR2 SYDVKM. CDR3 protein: CASSFGEVQPFSF. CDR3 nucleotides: TGTGCCAGCAGTTTTGGGGAAGTTCAACCTTTCTCCTTT.

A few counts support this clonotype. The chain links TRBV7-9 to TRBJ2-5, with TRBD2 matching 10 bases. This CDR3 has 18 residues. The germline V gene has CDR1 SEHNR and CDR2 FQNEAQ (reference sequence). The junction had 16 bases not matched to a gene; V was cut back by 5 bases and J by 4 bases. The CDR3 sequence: CASSPPGLAGAVRETQYF. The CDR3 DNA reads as TGTGCCAGCAGCCCCCCGGGGCTAGCGGGAGCCGTCCGAGAGACCCAGTACTTC.

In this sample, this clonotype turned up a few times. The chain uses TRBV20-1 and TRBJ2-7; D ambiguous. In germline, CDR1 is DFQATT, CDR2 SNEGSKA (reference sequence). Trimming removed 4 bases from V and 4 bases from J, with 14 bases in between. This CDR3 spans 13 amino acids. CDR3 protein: CSATDLVSYEQYF. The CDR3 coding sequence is TGCAGTGCTACCGACCTAGTAAGTTACGAGCAGTACTTC.

Here the CDR3 DNA reads TGTGCCAGCAGCTTAGGCAGAGCGCGAAGTAGCACAGATACGCAGTATTTT. It yields the protein CASSLGRARSSTDTQYF. The V gene is TRBV11-3, the J gene TRBJ2-3; no clear D gene. This CDR3 has 17 amino acids. Trimming cost V 1 base and J 0 bases, with 14 bases left between them. CDR1 and CDR2 from the germline V gene are SGHNT and YENEEA.